This passage covers 18 T cell receptor beta chains from one sample sequenced in a study of blood T cell repertoires in COVID-19. Here immunoSEQ multiplex PCR was the method, and the copy in TCRdb shows in-frame clones only, minus some. The sample has roughly 250,000 clones; approximately 79% are singletons. The sequenced sample was peripheral blood. The source of these receptors is a woman aged 80 or over with active or convalescent COVID-19.

The rearrangement joins TRBV19 to TRBJ1-1; D unresolved. This CDR3 has 13 amino acids. Germline V gene sequence: CDR1 LNHDA, CDR2 SQIVND (reference sequence). V lost 5 bases and J lost 2, with 9 bases in between. The DNA for the CDR3 is TGTGCCAGTAGTGTTCAGCGAAACACTGAAGCTTTCTTT. Protein sequence: CASSVQRNTEAFF. The variable domain in full, completed from reference TRBV19 and TRBJ1-1, reads DGGITQSPKYLFRKEGQNVTLSCEQNLNHDAMYWYRQDPGQGLRLIYYSQIVNDFQKGDIAEGYSVSREKKESFPLTVTSAQKNPTAFYLCASSVQRNTEAFFGQGTRLTVV.

This sequence joins TRBV28 and TRBJ1-3; D gene unclear. CDR3 length: 13 residues. In germline, CDR1 is MDHEN, CDR2 SYDVKM. V shed 5 bases and J shed 9 bases, with 14 bases lying between them. The CDR3 sequence is CASSSPGYRTIYF. The CDR3, as DNA: TGTGCCAGCAGTAGTCCGGGGTATCGCACCATATATTTT.

This chain connects TRBV5-1 to TRBJ2-3; 9 nucleotides match TRBD1. The CDR3 sequence is 15 residues long. Germline V gene sequence: CDR1 SGHRS, CDR2 YFSETQ. The J segment lost 3 bases and the V segment lost 1 base, leaving 3 bases of the junction unmatched. The CDR3 is CASSLTGQGTDTQYF. Written as DNA, the CDR3 is TGCGCCAGCAGCTTGACGGGACAGGGTACAGATACGCAGTATTTT.

The chain joins TRBV5-1 to TRBJ2-7, with TRBD2 matching 11 bases. The CDR3 sequence is 16 residues long. The V and J ends lost 3 bases and 1 base, in that order; junction bases with no gene match: 6. Germline assignment: CDR1 SGHRS and CDR2 YFSETQ. CDR3 amino acids: CASSSGLAAKSYEQYF. The CDR3, as DNA: TGCGCCAGCAGCTCGGGACTAGCGGCTAAGTCCTACGAGCAGTACTTC.

This chain connects TRBV5-1 to TRBJ2-1; 10 nucleotides line up with TRBD1. Germline V gives CDR1 SGHRS, CDR2 YFSETQ. The V gene end was trimmed by 0 bases and the J gene end by 6 bases; junction bases not matched to a gene: 12. CDR3 size: 18 residues. The DNA of the CDR3 is TGCGCCAGCAGCTTGGTGGGGACAGGGGTTCGTGTGTCCAATGAGCAGTTCTTC. It is translated as CASSLVGTGVRVSNEQFF.

This clone was seen a handful of times. The chain links TRBV2 to TRBJ2-5; the D gene is possibly TRBD1 (5 bases). V lost 10 bases to trimming and J lost 5 bases, with 20 bases between them. CDR1 and CDR2 (germline): SNHLY, FYNNEI. The CDR3 loop spans 14 amino acids. The CDR3 loop reads CAIRTTTERETQYF. CDR3 in DNA: TGTGCCATCCGGACAACCACCGAGAGGGAGACCCAGTACTTC.

The CDR3 sequence is CASSLRRGQPQHF. CDR3 nucleotide sequence: TGTGCCAGCAGCTTAAGACGGGGTCAGCCCCAGCATTTT. The chain joins TRBV11-2 to TRBJ1-5; D not certain. The CDR3 sequence is 13 residues long. CDR1 is SGHAT, CDR2 FQNNGV, per germline. The germline V and J ends were trimmed by 2 bases and 6 bases, with 8 bases remaining between them.

The V call is TRBV6-5, the J call TRBJ1-2, with D tentatively TRBD1 (6 bases). This CDR3 has 15 residues. CDR1 is MNHEY and CDR2 is SVGAGI in the germline V gene. Trimming cost V 6 bases and J 5 bases, with 19 bases left between them. The CDR3 loop reads CASRYTGIVRYGYTF. The CDR3, as DNA: TGTGCCAGCAGGTACACAGGGATTGTCCGTTATGGCTACACCTTC.

This chain connects TRBV4-2 to TRBJ1-4; 9 bases match TRBD1. The V gene's germline CDR1 is LGHNA and CDR2 YNFKEQ. CDR3 length: 14 residues. Trimming removed 4 bases from V and 4 bases from J; junction bases left unmatched: 1. CDR3 nucleotide sequence: TGTGCCAGCAGCCCGGGACAGGGTAATGAAAAACTGTTTTTT. It encodes CASSPGQGNEKLFF.

The chain has TRBV3-1 (or the pseudogene TRBV3-2) and TRBJ2-7; 12 bases agree with TRBD2. J was trimmed by 5 bases and V by 2 bases; bases with no gene match: 4. CDR3 length: 15 amino acids. The germline V gene encodes CDR1 LGHDT and CDR2 YNNKEL (reference sequence). The CDR3 here is CASSQLAGGLDEQYF. DNA for the CDR3: TGTGCCAGCAGCCAACTAGCGGGGGGGCTCGACGAGCAGTACTTC.

The J gene is TRBJ2-7, the V gene TRBV11-2, with a possible D match to TRBD2 (6 bases). This CDR3 region has 13 residues. V was shortened by 4 bases and J by 5 bases, with 12 bases between the two germline ends. CDR1 and CDR2 (germline): SGHAT, FQNNGV. CDR3 bases: TGTGCCAGCAGCTCAAGGACTAAGGACGAGCAGTACTTC. It yields the protein CASSSRTKDEQYF.

This clone was counted only a few times. The J gene is TRBJ1-1, the V gene TRBV15; possibly TRBD1 for D (5 bases). Trimming stripped 5 bases from V and 1 base from J, with 8 bases between. CDR1 and CDR2 from the germline V gene are LNHNV and YYDKDF (reference sequence). The CDR3 contains 13 residues. The CDR3 sequence: CATSPDRNTEAFF. In DNA form, the CDR3 reads TGTGCCACCAGCCCTGACAGGAACACTGAAGCTTTCTTT.

The V and J genes are TRBV30 and TRBJ1-2; the D is unclear. V lost 3 bases and J lost 8, with 16 bases in between. The CDR3 length is 13 residues. Germline values: CDR1 GTSNPN, CDR2 SVGIG (reference sequence). CDR3 DNA: TGTGCCTGGAGCCCCCTAAACAGTAACGGCTACACCTTC. As protein: CAWSPLNSNGYTF.

The table lists this clone with a count of one. The chain recombines TRBV28 with TRBJ2-1, with a possible D match to TRBD1 (5 bases). The CDR3 length is 15 residues. The germline V gene has CDR1 MDHEN and CDR2 SYDVKM. V lost 5 bases, J lost 8 bases, and 19 bases lay in between. CDR3 amino acids: CASSETGGPRDEQFF. CDR3 DNA sequence: TGTGCCAGCAGTGAAACAGGTGGGCCTAGGGATGAGCAGTTCTTC.

The chain has TRBV9 and TRBJ2-2; 7 bases match TRBD1. V shed 3 bases and J 5 bases; nucleotides not matched to a gene: 7. Germline values: CDR1 SGDLS, CDR2 YYNGEE. This CDR3 contains 15 residues. CDR3 protein: CASSARTGGTGELFF. Written as DNA, the CDR3 is TGTGCCAGCAGCGCCCGGACAGGTGGGACCGGGGAGCTGTTTTTT.

The chain joins TRBV5-1 to TRBJ2-1, with D possibly matching TRBD1 (6 bases). V was shortened by 4 bases and J by 0 bases, with 11 bases between the two germline ends. The CDR3 is 15 amino acids. Germline CDR1 SGHRS, CDR2 YFSETQ. This CDR3 reads CASSTKTGSYNEQFF. As DNA, the CDR3 is TGCGCCAGCAGCACAAAGACAGGCTCCTACAATGAGCAGTTCTTC.

The chain employs TRBV7-9 and TRBJ2-1; 9 bases fit TRBD1. With 5 bases clipped from V and 6 bases from J, the junction kept 2 bases outside the gene matches. Germline V CDR1 and CDR2: SEHNR, FQNEAQ (reference sequence). CDR3 length equals 13 residues. The CDR3: CASSQDRGNEQFF. Written as DNA, the CDR3 is TGTGCCAGCAGCCAGGACAGGGGCAATGAGCAGTTCTTC.

CDR3 amino acids: CASSREALGQGVTGELFF. For the CDR3, the DNA is TGTGCCAGCAGCCGTGAGGCCCTGGGACAGGGAGTCACCGGGGAGCTGTTTTTT. The V and J genes are TRBV7-9 and TRBJ2-2; 9 bases fit TRBD1. This CDR3 comprises 18 residues. Looked up from germline, CDR1 is SEHNR and CDR2 is FQNEAQ (reference sequence). Trimming removed 5 bases from V and 4 bases from J; junction bases left unmatched: 14.